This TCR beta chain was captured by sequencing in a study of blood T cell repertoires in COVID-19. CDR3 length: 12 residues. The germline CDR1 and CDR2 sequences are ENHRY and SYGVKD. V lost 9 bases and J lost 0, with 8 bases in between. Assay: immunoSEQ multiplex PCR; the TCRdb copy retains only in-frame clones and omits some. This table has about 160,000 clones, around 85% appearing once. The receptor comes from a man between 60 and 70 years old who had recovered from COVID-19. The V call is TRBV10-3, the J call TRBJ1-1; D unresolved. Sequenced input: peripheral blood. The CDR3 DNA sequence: TGTGCCATACAGATCATGAACACTGAAGCTTTCTTT. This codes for CAIQIMNTEAFF.